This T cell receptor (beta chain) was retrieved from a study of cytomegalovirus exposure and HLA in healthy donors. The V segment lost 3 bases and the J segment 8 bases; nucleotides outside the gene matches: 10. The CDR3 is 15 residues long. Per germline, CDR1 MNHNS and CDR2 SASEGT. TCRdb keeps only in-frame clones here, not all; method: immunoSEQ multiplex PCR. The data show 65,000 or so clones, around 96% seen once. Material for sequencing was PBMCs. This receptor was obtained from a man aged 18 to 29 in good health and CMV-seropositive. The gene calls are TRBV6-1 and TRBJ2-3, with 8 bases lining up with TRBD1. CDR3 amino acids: CASSDLFGTGGTQYF. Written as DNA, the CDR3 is TGTGCCAGCAGTGATCTCTTCGGGACAGGTGGTACGCAGTATTTT.